These 19 T cell receptor beta chains were sequenced from one sample in a study of vaccination and CD4 T cells after COVID-19. The antigens for these receptors are not known. The Oncomine TCR Beta short-read assay was what sequenced the DNA obtained from cultured CD4+ T cells. TCRdb used MiXCR to reprocess the PCR reads, holding one entry per CDR3 protein. The sample contains roughly 21,000 distinct CDR3 sequences, 60% to 80% of which appear only once. Treatment here: approximately 9-day PBMC culture with coronavirus spike peptide pools or control peptides (ViraFEST assay). Sequenced material: CD4+ T cells from blood, cultured in vitro, taken before SARS-CoV-2 vaccination. Receptor source: a human donor who received a COVID-19 vaccine.

The CDR3 reads CASSLSRGSNEKLFF. In DNA form, the CDR3 reads TGTGCCAGCAGCTTGTCCAGGGGCTCCAATGAAAAACTGTTTTTT. V and J are TRBV5-8 and TRBJ1-4, with D tentatively TRBD1 (6 bases). The V gene lost 1 base and the J gene lost 5 bases, with 12 bases spanning the gap. Germline V gene data show CDR1 as SGHTS and CDR2 as YDEGEE. The CDR3 length is 15 residues. Together with reference TRBV5-8 and TRBJ1-4, the CDR3 gives the full variable domain: EAGVTQSPTHLIKTRGQQATLRCSPISGHTSVYWYQQALGLGLQFLLWYDEGEERNRGNFPPRFSGRQFPNYSSELNVNALELEDSALYLCASSLSRGSNEKLFFGSGTQLSVL.

V gene TRBV24-1 combines with J gene TRBJ2-3; possible D gene TRBD1, 5 bases. CDR3 size: 13 residues. V gave up 6 bases and J gave up 0 bases, with 6 bases separating them. CDR1 KGHDR and CDR2 SFDVKD come from the germline V gene. The CDR3 bases are TGTGCCACCAGTCGACAGAGCACAGATACGCAGTATTTT. Amino acid sequence: CATSRQSTDTQYF.

This clonotype was observed a few times. The chain links TRBV5-4 to TRBJ2-2, with D tentatively TRBD1 (5 bases). The CDR3 is 15 residues long. V was clipped by 2 bases and J by 3 bases, with 11 bases between them. The germline V gene has CDR1 SGHNT and CDR2 YYREEE (reference sequence). DNA of the CDR3: TGTGCCAGCAGCTTCCAGGGTGAGGACACCGGGGAGCTGTTTTTT. Its protein product is CASSFQGEDTGELFF.

The V call is TRBV24-1, the J call TRBJ1-3, with D perhaps matching TRBD1 (5 bases). V was cut by 4 bases and J by 3 bases, with 6 bases left in between. This CDR3 region has 13 residues. Germline CDR1 KGHDR, CDR2 SFDVKD. CDR3 amino acids: CATSEGVGNTIYF. Here the CDR3 DNA reads TGTGCCACCAGTGAGGGGGTTGGAAACACCATATATTTT.

The sample holds a few counts of this clonotype. This chain joins TRBV24-1 and TRBJ2-5; 13 positions match TRBD2. CDR1 and CDR2 (germline): KGHDR, SFDVKD. The V segment lost 0 bases and the J segment 3 bases; nucleotides outside the gene matches: 0. The CDR3 totals 16 residues. As DNA, the CDR3 is TGTGCCACCAGTGATTTGGGACTAGCGGGGGAAGAGACCCAGTACTTC. This encodes CATSDLGLAGEETQYF.

This chain connects TRBV5-4 to TRBJ2-3; D perhaps matches TRBD2 (6 bases). Trimming cost V 4 bases and J 0 bases, with 12 bases left between them. The CDR3 sequence is 15 residues long. CDR1 SGHNT and CDR2 YYREEE come from the germline V gene (reference sequence). CDR3 nucleotide sequence: TGTGCCAGCAGCCCAGCCCGGGGGAGCACAGATACGCAGTATTTT. It translates to CASSPARGSTDTQYF.

The rearrangement uses TRBV24-1 and TRBJ2-2, with 9 bases identical to TRBD1. Germline loops: CDR1 KGHDR, CDR2 SFDVKD. The CDR3 loop spans 18 amino acids. Trimming cost V 4 bases and J 3 bases; bases outside gene matches: 11. The CDR3 spells CATSEIPGDRGDTGELFF. CDR3 nucleotide sequence: TGTGCCACCAGTGAAATTCCGGGAGACAGGGGGGACACCGGGGAGCTGTTTTTT.

The chain links TRBV6-2 or TRBV6-3 to TRBJ2-2; the match to TRBD1 covers 8 bases. The V and J ends lost 4 bases and 1 base, in that order; junction bases with no gene match: 2. CDR3 size: 15 residues. Germline loops: CDR1 MNHEY, CDR2 SVGEGT. Here the CDR3 reads CASSSGQGNTGELFF. The CDR3 nucleotides are TGTGCCAGCAGTTCAGGACAGGGGAACACCGGGGAGCTGTTTTTT.

V is TRBV25-1 and J is TRBJ2-2, with a weak D call TRBD2 (5 bases). Germline-derived CDR1 and CDR2 are MGHDK and SYGVNS. The V gene lost 1 base and the J gene lost 3 bases, with 6 bases spanning the gap. The CDR3 totals 14 residues. CDR3: CASSEFGDTGELFF. The DNA of the CDR3 is TGTGCCAGCAGTGAATTCGGGGACACCGGGGAGCTGTTTTTT.

The chain couples TRBV24-1 to TRBJ2-7; 12 bases map to TRBD1. The CDR3 totals 14 residues. Germline CDR1 KGHDR, CDR2 SFDVKD. J gave up 9 bases and V 3 bases, and 5 bases lay outside the gene matches. The DNA of the CDR3 is TGTGCCACCAGTGATGGGGACAGGGGGCTCGGGCAGTACTTC. It codes for CATSDGDRGLGQYF.

The chain links TRBV5-1 to TRBJ2-7; D remains ambiguous. The J call may be incorrect, as the DNA end agrees better with TRBJ2-5. Germline assignment: CDR1 SGHRS and CDR2 YFSETQ. This CDR3 region has 12 residues. The CDR3 region has the DNA TGCGCCAGCAGCTTACCAACGGAGACCCAGTACTTC. Its translation: CASSLPTETQYF.

The V call is TRBV20-1, the J call TRBJ2-1, with unresolved D. V lost 5 bases, J lost 2 bases, and 13 bases lay in between. Germline CDR1 DFQATT, CDR2 SNEGSKA (reference sequence). This CDR3 region has 14 residues. CDR3 DNA sequence: TGCAGTGCTCTAGGGTCAGCTACCTACAATGAGCAGTTCTTC. Its protein is CSALGSATYNEQFF.

The chain couples TRBV12-3 or TRBV12-4 to TRBJ1-3, with D maybe TRBD1 (5 bases). V was shortened by 6 bases and J by 9 bases, with 15 bases between the two germline ends. The CDR3 is made up of 13 amino acids. This CDR3 reads CASSSDRGGTIYF. CDR3 DNA sequence: TGTGCCAGCAGCTCCGACCGGGGCGGCACCATATATTTT.

The chain links TRBV7-3 to TRBJ1-5, with D uncertain. Germline CDR1 is SGHTA and CDR2 is FQGTGA. CDR3 length: 13 residues. The V gene lost 1 base and the J gene lost 4 bases, with 5 bases spanning the gap. DNA of the CDR3: TGTGCCAGCAGCTTAATGAAAAATCAGCCCCAGCATTTT. This encodes CASSLMKNQPQHF.

The chain recombines TRBV6-1 with TRBJ1-2; D unclear. The CDR3 totals 11 residues. Looked up from germline, CDR1 is MNHNS and CDR2 is SASEGT. V gave up 11 bases and J gave up 0 bases, with 7 bases separating them. Here the CDR3 DNA reads TGTGCCCTAGTGGCTAACTATGGCTACACCTTC. Protein: CALVANYGYTF.

This chain links TRBV7-9 with TRBJ1-2; no clear D gene. Deletions cut 5 bases from V and 5 bases from J, with 12 bases between. The CDR3 has 13 residues. Germline values: CDR1 SEHNR, CDR2 FQNEAQ (reference sequence). The CDR3 DNA reads TGTGCCAGCAGCCGAGACATGGGGTATGGCTACACCTTC. As protein: CASSRDMGYGYTF.

This sequence joins TRBV24-1 and TRBJ2-3; weak D call: TRBD1 (5 bases). From germline, CDR1 is KGHDR and CDR2 SFDVKD. Trimming took 1 base from V and 2 from J, leaving 9 bases between them. This CDR3 has 15 amino acids. The chain's CDR3 is CATSDFDSITDTQYF. The CDR3 bases are TGTGCCACCAGTGATTTCGACAGTATCACAGATACGCAGTATTTT.

This chain links TRBV9 with TRBJ2-2, with D perhaps TRBD1 (6 bases). Trimming took off 3 bases at V and 3 bases at J, with 12 bases between the two ends. The CDR3 is made up of 15 amino acids. Germline V lookup: CDR1 SGDLS, CDR2 YYNGEE. The CDR3 sequence: CASSASDSDTGELFF. DNA of the CDR3: TGTGCCAGCAGCGCCTCGGACAGCGACACCGGGGAGCTGTTTTTT.

This rearrangement joins TRBV30 to TRBJ2-5; D is ambiguous. The CDR3 consists of 12 residues. V dropped 0 bases and J dropped 5 bases, with 7 bases sitting between them. Germline CDR1 is GTSNPN and CDR2 is SVGIG (reference sequence). As DNA, the CDR3 is TGTGCCTGGAGTGTAGTGGTCGAGACCCAGTACTTC. It is translated as CAWSVVVETQYF.